The T cell receptor (beta chain) described here comes from a study of radiation and T cells in renal cell carcinoma. Study results and caveats: In blood, top tumor clones expanded by 2 weeks, shrinking by 4.

With respect to this clone: What it binds is unknown.

Time point meaning: blood 4 weeks post-SBRT, at nephrectomy. Stated treatment: 15 Gy SBRT to primary tumor, nephrectomy 4 weeks later. Nephrectomy followed 15 Gy stereotactic body radiation by 4 weeks. Serial blood draws occurred at baseline and 2 and 4 weeks post-SBRT. Data came from immunoSEQ multiplex PCR; TCRdb stores just in-frame clones and leaves some out. The sample consists of 150,000 or so clones, less than 90% of them appearing once. The germline CDR1 and CDR2 sequences are SGDLS and YYNGEE. V was clipped by 2 bases and J by 2 bases, with 11 bases between them. This CDR3 spans 15 amino acids.

The receptor was derived from a woman between 45 and 65 years old with renal cell carcinoma. The sample here was blood, taken from a patient whose treatment included radiotherapy and nephrectomy. The chain couples TRBV9 to TRBJ1-5; D uncertain. This CDR3 reads CASSVDPRGNQPQHF. In nucleotides, the CDR3 is TGTGCCAGCAGCGTCGACCCCCGAGGCAATCAGCCCCAGCATTTT.